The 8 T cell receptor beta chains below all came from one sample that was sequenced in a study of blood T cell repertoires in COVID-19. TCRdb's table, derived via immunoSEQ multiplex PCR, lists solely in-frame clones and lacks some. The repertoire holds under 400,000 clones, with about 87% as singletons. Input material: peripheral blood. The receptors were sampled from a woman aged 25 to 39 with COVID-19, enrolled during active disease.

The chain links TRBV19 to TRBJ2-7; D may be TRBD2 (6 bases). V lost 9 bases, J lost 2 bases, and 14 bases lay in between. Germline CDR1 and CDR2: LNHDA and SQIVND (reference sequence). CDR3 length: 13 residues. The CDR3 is CASSAPGAYEQYV. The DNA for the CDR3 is TGTGCCAGCTCCGCCCCGGGGGCCTACGAGCAGTACGTC.

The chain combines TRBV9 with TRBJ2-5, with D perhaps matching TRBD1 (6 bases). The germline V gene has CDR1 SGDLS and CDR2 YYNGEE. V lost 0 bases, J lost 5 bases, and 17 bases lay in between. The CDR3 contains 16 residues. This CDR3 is CASSVGGSGARETQYF. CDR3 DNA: TGTGCCAGCAGCGTAGGGGGGTCAGGGGCTAGGGAGACCCAGTACTTC.

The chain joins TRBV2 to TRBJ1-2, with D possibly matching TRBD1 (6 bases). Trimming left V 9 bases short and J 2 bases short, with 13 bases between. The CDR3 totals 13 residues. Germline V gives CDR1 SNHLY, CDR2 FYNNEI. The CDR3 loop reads CASSGTPNYGYTF. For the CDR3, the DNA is TGTGCCAGTTCCGGGACACCAAACTATGGCTACACCTTC.

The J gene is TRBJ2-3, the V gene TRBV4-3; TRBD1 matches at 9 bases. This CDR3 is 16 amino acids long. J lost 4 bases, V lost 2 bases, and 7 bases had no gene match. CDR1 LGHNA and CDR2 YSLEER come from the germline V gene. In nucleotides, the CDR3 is TGCGCCAGCAGCCAATCGTGGGACAGGGTGGCAGATACGCAGTATTTT. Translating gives CASSQSWDRVADTQYF.

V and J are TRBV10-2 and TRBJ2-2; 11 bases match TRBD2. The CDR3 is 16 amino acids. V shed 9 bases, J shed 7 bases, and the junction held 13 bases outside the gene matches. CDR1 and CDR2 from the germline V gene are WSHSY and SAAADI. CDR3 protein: CASSNSGGAIDGELFF. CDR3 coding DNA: TGCGCCAGTTCGAATAGCGGGGGGGCTATTGACGGGGAGCTGTTTTTT.

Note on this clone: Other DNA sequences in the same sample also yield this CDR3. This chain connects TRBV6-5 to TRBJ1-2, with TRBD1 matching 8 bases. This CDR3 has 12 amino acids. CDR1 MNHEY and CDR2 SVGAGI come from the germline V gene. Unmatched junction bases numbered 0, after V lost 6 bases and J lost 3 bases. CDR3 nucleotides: TGTGCCAGCAGACAGGGGGACTATGGCTACACCTTC. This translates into CASRQGDYGYTF.

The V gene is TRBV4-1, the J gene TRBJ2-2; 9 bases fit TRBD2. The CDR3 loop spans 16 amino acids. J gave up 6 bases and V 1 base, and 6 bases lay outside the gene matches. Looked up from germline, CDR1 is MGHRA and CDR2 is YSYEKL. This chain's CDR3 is CASSQVVAGVAGELFF. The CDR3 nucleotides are TGCGCCAGCAGCCAAGTTGTAGCGGGGGTGGCCGGGGAGCTGTTTTTT.

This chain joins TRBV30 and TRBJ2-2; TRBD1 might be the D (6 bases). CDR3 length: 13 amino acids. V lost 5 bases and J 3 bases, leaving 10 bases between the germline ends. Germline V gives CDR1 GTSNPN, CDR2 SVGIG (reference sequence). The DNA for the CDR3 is TGTGCCTGGTCACAGGGTGACACCGGGGAGCTGTTTTTT. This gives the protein CAWSQGDTGELFF.